This T cell receptor (beta chain) stems from a study of T cell responses to AZD1222 COVID-19 vaccine. TCRdb's table, derived via immunoSEQ multiplex PCR, lists solely in-frame clones and lacks some. The sample yields 120,000 to 150,000 clones, approximately 90% seen once. Trimming cost V 2 bases and J 0 bases, with 16 bases left between them. From germline, CDR1 is KGHSH and CDR2 LQKENI. The CDR3 consists of 17 residues. This clonotype originated in an adult in good health. The gene calls are TRBV18 and TRBJ1-1; D uncertain. This sample comprised peripheral blood, obtained on day 0 of AZD1222 vaccination. This chain's CDR3 is CASSPAMKGPMNTEAFF. CDR3 bases: TGTGCCAGCTCACCAGCGATGAAGGGCCCCATGAACACTGAAGCTTTCTTT.